Below are 23 T cell receptor beta chains sequenced from a single sample in a study of monozygotic twins with inflammatory bowel disease. Using the 5' RACE reads, TCRdb records one entry per CDR3 protein without DNA. The sample table includes about 160,000 distinct CDR3 sequences. Sequences were obtained from blood. The receptors shown here come from a human donor with ulcerative colitis or Crohn's disease, or a healthy co-twin of an affected twin (not recorded which).

The J gene is TRBJ2-7, the V gene TRBV6-2 or TRBV6-3; no DNA is available, so the TRBD2 call from TCRdb remains unchecked. Looked up from germline, CDR1 is MNHEY and CDR2 is SVGEGT. The CDR3 extends over 17 amino acids. This CDR3 is CASSPQKGRALPYEQYF.

The rearrangement links TRBV7-2 to TRBJ1-4; TCRdb's D call of TRBD1 is untestable without DNA. Germline CDR1 reads SGHTA; CDR2 reads FQGNSA. CDR3 length: 14 residues. CDR3: CASSLIDREEKLFF.

This chain uses TRBV7-9 with TRBJ2-2. The CDR3 spans 15 residues. Germline V CDR1 and CDR2: SEHNR, FQNEAQ (reference sequence). The CDR3 sequence: CASSSGFANTGELFF.

The gene calls are TRBV9 and TRBJ2-1. Germline lookup yields CDR1 SGDLS and CDR2 YYNGEE. The CDR3 runs 13 residues. CDR3 sequence: CASSIASGNEQLF.

The chain couples TRBV18 to TRBJ2-2. The CDR3 loop spans 16 amino acids. Germline assignment: CDR1 KGHSH and CDR2 LQKENI. This chain's CDR3 is CASSPRTPLNTGELFF.

This chain links TRBV7-9 with TRBJ2-5; the D call of TRBD1 rests on TCRdb alone, since no DNA is present to check it. Germline CDR1 SEHNR, CDR2 FQNEAQ (reference sequence). The CDR3 loop spans 14 amino acids. The CDR3 sequence: CASSRDRSQETQYF. Drawing the rest from reference TRBV7-9 and TRBJ2-5, the complete variable domain is DTGVSQNPRHKITKRGQNVTFRCDPISEHNRLYWYRQTLGQGPEFLTYFQNEAQLEKSRLLSDRFSAERPKGSFSTLEIQRTEQGDSAMYLCASSRDRSQETQYFGPGTRLLVL.

The chain is built from TRBV5-1 and TRBJ2-2; TCRdb's D call, TRBD1, is unchecked because there is no DNA. The CDR3 is 17 residues long. CDR1 and CDR2 (germline): SGHRS, YFSETQ. The CDR3 protein is CASSLEGQGAPTGELFF.

This rearrangement joins TRBV5-1 to TRBJ2-6. In germline, CDR1 is SGHRS, CDR2 YFSETQ. The CDR3 has 16 amino acids. CDR3 residues: CASSLVPRIGANVLTF.

The rearrangement joins TRBV6-5 to TRBJ2-7; TCRdb gives TRBD1 as the D gene, but with no DNA this cannot be confirmed. The CDR3 sequence is 14 residues long. The germline CDR1 and CDR2 sequences are MNHEY and SVGAGI. This chain's CDR3 is CASSYSMGGYEQYF.

The rearrangement links TRBV28 to TRBJ1-3; as DNA is missing, the TRBD1 call by TCRdb cannot be tested. The germline V gene encodes CDR1 MDHEN and CDR2 SYDVKM. The CDR3 is 12 residues long. CDR3 sequence reads: CASSPVRDTIYF. Variable domain in full (rest from reference TRBV28 and TRBJ1-3): DVKVTQSSRYLVKRTGEKVFLECVQDMDHENMFWYRQDPGLGLRLIYFSYDVKMKEKGDIPEGYSVSREKKERFSLILESASTNQTSMYLCASSPVRDTIYFGEGSWLTVV.

The CDR3 reads CAISEVNYEQYF. This sequence joins TRBV10-3 and TRBJ2-7. The CDR3 is 12 residues long. Per germline, CDR1 ENHRY and CDR2 SYGVKD.

This CDR3 is CSAKRTSGSGELFF. V and J are TRBV20-1 and TRBJ2-2; TCRdb proposes TRBD2, but this gene call is untestable without DNA. This CDR3 spans 14 amino acids. Germline CDR1 DFQATT, CDR2 SNEGSKA (reference sequence).

V is TRBV28 and J is TRBJ2-5; TCRdb indicates TRBD1, and absent DNA this call remains unverified. From germline, CDR1 is MDHEN and CDR2 SYDVKM. The CDR3 is made up of 18 amino acids. CDR3 region: CASSLLGQGQTIQETQYF.

The chain couples TRBV12-3 or TRBV12-4 to TRBJ2-3. CDR3 length equals 16 residues. The chain's CDR3 is CASRLDLSSLTDTQYF.

This chain uses TRBV10-3 with TRBJ2-1. Germline values: CDR1 ENHRY, CDR2 SYGVKD. The CDR3 is 15 residues long. The CDR3 sequence: CAIRRSLDFYNEQFF.

The V call is TRBV5-5, the J call TRBJ2-1; checking the TCRdb D call of TRBD1 is not possible without DNA. The CDR3 spans 16 residues. CDR1 and CDR2 from the germline V gene are SGHKS and YYEKEE (reference sequence). CDR3 in amino acids: CASSSSDRVAYNEQFF.

The J gene is TRBJ2-1, the V gene TRBV5-1. Germline assignment: CDR1 SGHRS and CDR2 YFSETQ. The CDR3 contains 13 residues. The CDR3 region is CASSFGSYNEQFF.

J is TRBJ2-2 and V is TRBV9; TCRdb picks TRBD1, but there is no DNA to check that call. The germline gives CDR1 SGDLS, CDR2 YYNGEE. The CDR3 spans 15 residues. CDR3 sequence: CASSWDITNTGELFF.

This sequence joins TRBV5-1 and TRBJ1-5. The CDR3 spans 15 residues. CDR1 and CDR2 (germline): SGHRS, YFSETQ. CDR3 protein: CASSWDRGSGQPQHF.

The chain employs TRBV19 and TRBJ1-1. Germline values: CDR1 LNHDA, CDR2 SQIVND (reference sequence). The CDR3 length is 13 residues. CDR3 amino acids: CASTLGRHTEAFF.

V gene TRBV3-1 combines with J gene TRBJ1-4; the TCRdb D gene call, TRBD1, has no DNA to confirm it. This CDR3 has 12 residues. Germline V gene sequence: CDR1 LGHDT, CDR2 YNNKEL (reference sequence). CDR3 region: CASSPGDTDLFF.

CDR3 region: CASSLRGGIGQPQHF. The chain has TRBV7-3 and TRBJ1-5; as DNA is missing, the TRBD1 call by TCRdb cannot be tested. CDR1 is SGHTA, CDR2 FQGTGA, per germline. The CDR3 is 15 residues long.

The V call is TRBV30, the J call TRBJ2-3; TCRdb gives TRBD2 as the D gene, but with no DNA this cannot be confirmed. The CDR3 is 15 amino acids. In germline, CDR1 is GTSNPN, CDR2 SVGIG (reference sequence). The CDR3 loop is CAWTISGGRTETQYF.